Listed below are T cell receptor beta chains from one sample, sequenced in a study of T cells in Graves' hyperthyroidism and ophthalmopathy. TCRdb used MiXCR to reprocess the multiplex PCR reads, holding one entry per CDR3 protein. The sample contains more than 300,000 distinct CDR3 sequences, about 12% of which appear only once. The sample taken for sequencing was blood. These receptor sequences come from a woman under 30 with Graves' hyperthyroidism. Both conserved end residues are trimmed from each CDR3.

TRBJ2-7	10	TRBV28	ASTAGTYEQY
TRBJ1-4	15	TRBV6-2/TRBV6-3	ASSRERSLATNEKLF
TRBJ1-4	13	TRBV3-1	ASSQSDRYNEKLF
TRBJ1-2	15	TRBV6-1	ASSEAQDRTANYGYT
TRBJ2-1	14	TRBV24-1	ATSDLKAGGPYEQF
TRBJ1-2	13	TRBV29-1	SVGGTGDTNYGYT
TRBJ2-6	15	TRBV6-1	ASSEWVQGAGANVLT
TRBJ1-1	8	TRBV6-4	ASPNTEAF
TRBJ1-5	12	TRBV9	ASSVDNANQPQH
TRBJ2-7	13	TRBV7-2	ASSPVDVPYYEQY
TRBJ2-1	13	TRBV6-2/TRBV6-3	ASRDRTSGYNEQF
TRBJ1-4	12	TRBV7-9	ASSSGTERSGLF
TRBJ2-5	13	TRBV5-6	ASSLVQGRPETQY
TRBJ2-7	13	TRBV28	ASSFGLAPSYEQY
TRBJ2-5	11	TRBV7-6	ASSLGPGNPPY
TRBJ2-3	12	TRBV19	ASTEGRTTDTQY
TRBJ2-6	13	TRBV5-1	ASSKDGSGANVLT
TRBJ2-5	14	TRBV5-4	ASSHPFQIGGETQY
TRBJ1-1	11	TRBV5-4	ASSKGGATEAF
TRBJ2-3	12	TRBV7-8	ASSLGISTDTQY
TRBJ1-2	10	TRBV28	ASSSAGMGYT
TRBJ2-7	13	TRBV7-9	ASSLGLAGDREQY
TRBJ2-7	12	TRBV29-1	SVLPGASSYEQY
TRBJ2-2	15	TRBV6-2/TRBV6-3	ASSYSWGDANTGELF
TRBJ2-5	15	TRBV4-2	ASSQALLGGVQETQY
TRBJ1-1	13	TRBV6-1	ASSGGTGQNTEAF
TRBJ2-5	13	TRBV3-1	ASSLPDRAQETQY
TRBJ2-1	14	TRBV29-1	TVEGRRGQTSNEQF
TRBJ2-7	11	TRBV20-1	SAPQGGSREQY
TRBJ1-2	13	TRBV5-1	ASSGGPGHVGGYT
TRBJ2-7	14	TRBV7-3	ASSLMKSEFSYEQY
TRBJ2-1	14	TRBV12-3/TRBV12-4	ASRVLTSGSYNEQF
TRBJ1-5	10	TRBV2	ASSEGNQPQH
TRBJ2-4	11	TRBV29-1	SVQAGAKNIQY
TRBJ2-2	12	TRBV20-1	SARVQLNTGELF
TRBJ2-7	11	TRBV11-2	ASSLAHMGEQY
TRBJ1-1	12	TRBV11-2	ASSLLRGGDEAF
TRBJ1-1	19	TRBV27	ASSLIQPSPGGRRVNTEAF
TRBJ2-2	11	TRBV6-1	ASSEEVTGELF
TRBJ1-1	12	TRBV3-1	ASSQDILRLKAF
TRBJ2-3	13	TRBV7-3	ASSLGGIHTDTQY
TRBJ1-5	19	TRBV4-1	ASSQALGDSLSPYSNQPQH
TRBJ2-3	16	TRBV28	ASRSGTSWVGSTDTQY
TRBJ1-4	18	TRBV6-1	ASRPHFMGQGLRWEEKLF
TRBJ2-3	14	TRBV5-6	ASSWGQGAVRDTQY
TRBJ1-3	14	TRBV2	ASSLGQVGGGNTIY
TRBJ2-7	14	TRBV9	ASSGGPGGSSYEQY
TRBJ2-3	13	TRBV6-1	ASSERGAQPDTQY
TRBJ2-1	11	TRBV12-3/TRBV12-4	ASSYGSQGEQF
TRBJ2-1	14	TRBV24-1	ATSDSRGSSYNEQF
TRBJ1-5	13	TRBV28	ASSRDTEENQPQH
TRBJ2-1	16	TRBV7-6	ASSPSLAGDYNYNEQF
TRBJ2-7	13	TRBV6-2/TRBV6-3	ASSTLGDQPYEQY